Sequencing of this T cell receptor (beta chain) was carried out in a study of T cell repertoires in cytomegalovirus infection. Background on the study: Matching HLA type and CMV infection were both indicated by public TCR beta signatures.

This clonotype was observed a few times. Its antigen remains unidentified. The study, taken as a whole, reports: The ex vivo response was dominated by HLA-C-restricted CMV-specific TCR beta clonotypes.

The CDR3 covers 15 residues. Germline V lookup: CDR1 MNHGY, CDR2 SAAAGT. The V gene lost 5 bases and the J gene lost 6 bases, with 20 bases spanning the gap. TCRdb analysed the reads with MiXCR anew, one entry per CDR3 protein. Of over 300,000 distinct CDR3 sequences detected, roughly 16% appear once; the ten largest clones hold approximately 12%. Source material: PBMCs. This sequence was found in a human donor in good health (CMV status not recorded). Some clones in this sample may be carry-over from other donors' samples. J is TRBJ2-7 and V is TRBV6-8; D perhaps matches TRBD1 (5 bases). Written as DNA, the CDR3 is TGTGCCAGCAGTACCACGACAGACCCCACGGGCGAGCAGTACTTC. This sequence encodes CASSTTTDPTGEQYF.